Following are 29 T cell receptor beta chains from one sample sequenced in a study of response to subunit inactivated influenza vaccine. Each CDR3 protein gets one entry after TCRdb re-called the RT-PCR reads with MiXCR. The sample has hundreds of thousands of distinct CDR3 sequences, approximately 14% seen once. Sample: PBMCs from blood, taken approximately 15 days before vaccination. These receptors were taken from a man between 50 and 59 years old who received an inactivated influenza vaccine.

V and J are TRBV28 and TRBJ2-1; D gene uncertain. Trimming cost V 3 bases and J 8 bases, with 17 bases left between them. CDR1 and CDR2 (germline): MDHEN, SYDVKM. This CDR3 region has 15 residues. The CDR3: CASSFTNPLGHEQFF. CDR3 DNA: TGTGCCAGCAGTTTCACAAATCCCTTAGGGCATGAGCAGTTCTTC.

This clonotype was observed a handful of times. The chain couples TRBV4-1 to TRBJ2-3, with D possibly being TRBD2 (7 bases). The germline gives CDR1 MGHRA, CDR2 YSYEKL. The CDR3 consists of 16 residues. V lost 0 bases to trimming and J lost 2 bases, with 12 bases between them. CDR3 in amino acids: CASSQDTGGPTDTQYF. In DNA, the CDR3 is TGCGCCAGCAGCCAAGATACCGGGGGGCCCACAGATACGCAGTATTTT.

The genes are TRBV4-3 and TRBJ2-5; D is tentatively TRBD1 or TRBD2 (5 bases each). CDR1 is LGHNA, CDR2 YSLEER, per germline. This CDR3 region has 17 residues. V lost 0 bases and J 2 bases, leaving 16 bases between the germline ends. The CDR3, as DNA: TGCGCCAGCAGCCAAGATTCCCCGGGACGGCCGCAAGAGACCCAGTACTTC. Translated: CASSQDSPGRPQETQYF.

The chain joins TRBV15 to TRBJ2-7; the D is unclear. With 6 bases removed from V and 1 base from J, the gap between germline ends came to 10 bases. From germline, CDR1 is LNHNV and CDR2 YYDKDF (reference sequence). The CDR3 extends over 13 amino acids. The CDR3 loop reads CATRLSASYEQYF. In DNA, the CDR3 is TGTGCCACCAGACTGTCAGCGTCCTACGAGCAGTACTTC.

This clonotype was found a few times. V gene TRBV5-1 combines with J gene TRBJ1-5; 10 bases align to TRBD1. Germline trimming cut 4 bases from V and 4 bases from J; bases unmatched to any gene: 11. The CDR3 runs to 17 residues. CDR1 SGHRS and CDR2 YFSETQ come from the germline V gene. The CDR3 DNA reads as TGCGCCAGCAGCCCGGGACAGGGGCCCCAATGGAATCAGCCCCAGCATTTT. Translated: CASSPGQGPQWNQPQHF.

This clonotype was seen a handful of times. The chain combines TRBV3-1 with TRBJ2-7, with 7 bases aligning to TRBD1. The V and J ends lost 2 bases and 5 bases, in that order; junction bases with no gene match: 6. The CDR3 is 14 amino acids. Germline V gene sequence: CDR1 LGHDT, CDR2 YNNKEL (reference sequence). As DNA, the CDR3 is TGTGCCAGCAGCCAAAAGGGGGCCCTGGACGAGCAGTACTTC. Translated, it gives CASSQKGALDEQYF.

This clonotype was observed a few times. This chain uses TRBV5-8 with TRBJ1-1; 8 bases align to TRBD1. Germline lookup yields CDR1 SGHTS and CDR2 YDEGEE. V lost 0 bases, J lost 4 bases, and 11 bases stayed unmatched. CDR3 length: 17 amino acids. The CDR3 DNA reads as TGTGCCAGCAGCTTGGTGGCAGGGGGCGCGAGACGCACTGAAGCTTTCTTT. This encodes CASSLVAGGARRTEAFF.

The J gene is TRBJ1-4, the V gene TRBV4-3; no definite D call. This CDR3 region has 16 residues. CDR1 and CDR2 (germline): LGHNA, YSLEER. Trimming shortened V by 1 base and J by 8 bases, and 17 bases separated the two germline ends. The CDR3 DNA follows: TGCGCCAGCAGCCAAGTTAAGGGTTCACTTTCGGAAAAACTGTTTTTT. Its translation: CASSQVKGSLSEKLFF.

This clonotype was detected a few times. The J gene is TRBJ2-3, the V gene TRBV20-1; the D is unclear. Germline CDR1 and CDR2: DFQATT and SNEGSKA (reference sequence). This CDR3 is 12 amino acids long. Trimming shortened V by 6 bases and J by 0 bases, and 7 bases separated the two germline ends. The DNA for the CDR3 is TGCAGTGCCACGGCAAGCACAGATACGCAGTATTTT. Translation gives CSATASTDTQYF.

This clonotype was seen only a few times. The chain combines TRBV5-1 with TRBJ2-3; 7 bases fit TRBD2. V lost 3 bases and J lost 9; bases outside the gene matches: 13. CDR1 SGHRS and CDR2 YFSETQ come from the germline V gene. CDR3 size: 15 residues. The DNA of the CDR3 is TGCGCCAGCAGCTCTCGACCCGGGGACTACAAGACGCAGTATTTT. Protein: CASSSRPGDYKTQYF.

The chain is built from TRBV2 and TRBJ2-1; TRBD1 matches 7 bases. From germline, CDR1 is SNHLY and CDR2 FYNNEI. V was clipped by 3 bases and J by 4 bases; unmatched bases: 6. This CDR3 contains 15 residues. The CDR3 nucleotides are TGTGCCAGCAGTGAGGACAGGACCGAATACAATGAGCAGTTCTTC. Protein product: CASSEDRTEYNEQFF.

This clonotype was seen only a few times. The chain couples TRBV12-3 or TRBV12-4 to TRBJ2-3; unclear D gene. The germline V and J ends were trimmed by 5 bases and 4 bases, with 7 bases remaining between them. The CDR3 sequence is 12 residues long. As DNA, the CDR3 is TGTGCCAGCAGTCACCGGGCAGATACGCAGTATTTT. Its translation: CASSHRADTQYF.

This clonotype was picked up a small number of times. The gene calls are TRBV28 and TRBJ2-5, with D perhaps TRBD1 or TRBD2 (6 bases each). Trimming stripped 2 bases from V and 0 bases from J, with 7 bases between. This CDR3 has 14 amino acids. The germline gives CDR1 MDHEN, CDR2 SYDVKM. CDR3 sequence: CASSLGGHQETQYF. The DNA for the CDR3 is TGTGCCAGCAGTTTAGGGGGGCACCAAGAGACCCAGTACTTC.

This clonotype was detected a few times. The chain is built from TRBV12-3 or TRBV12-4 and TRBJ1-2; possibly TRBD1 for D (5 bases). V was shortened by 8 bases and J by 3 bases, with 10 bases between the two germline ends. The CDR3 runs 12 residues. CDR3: CASRGGDYGYTF. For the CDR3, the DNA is TGTGCCAGCCGGGGGGGGGACTATGGCTACACCTTC.

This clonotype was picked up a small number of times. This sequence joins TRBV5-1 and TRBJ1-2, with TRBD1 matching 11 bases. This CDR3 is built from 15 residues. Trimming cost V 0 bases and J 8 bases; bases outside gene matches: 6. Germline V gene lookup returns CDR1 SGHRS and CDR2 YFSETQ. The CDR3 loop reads CASSLDGQGAIGYTF. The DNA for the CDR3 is TGCGCCAGCAGCTTGGATGGACAGGGGGCGATCGGCTACACCTTC.

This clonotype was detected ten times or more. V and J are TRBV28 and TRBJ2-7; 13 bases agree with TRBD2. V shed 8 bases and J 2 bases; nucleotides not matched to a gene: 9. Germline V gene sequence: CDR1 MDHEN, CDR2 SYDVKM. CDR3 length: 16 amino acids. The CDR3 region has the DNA TGTGCCAGCCTTCCCGGGACTAGCGGGATCACCTACGAGCAGTACTTC. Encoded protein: CASLPGTSGITYEQYF.

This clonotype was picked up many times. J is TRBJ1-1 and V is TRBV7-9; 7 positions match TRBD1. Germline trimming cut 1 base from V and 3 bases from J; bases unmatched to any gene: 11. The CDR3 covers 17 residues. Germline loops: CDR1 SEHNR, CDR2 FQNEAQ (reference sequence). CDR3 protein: CASSLDRTGQYYTEAFF. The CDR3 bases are TGTGCCAGCAGCTTAGACCGGACAGGCCAGTACTACACTGAAGCTTTCTTT.

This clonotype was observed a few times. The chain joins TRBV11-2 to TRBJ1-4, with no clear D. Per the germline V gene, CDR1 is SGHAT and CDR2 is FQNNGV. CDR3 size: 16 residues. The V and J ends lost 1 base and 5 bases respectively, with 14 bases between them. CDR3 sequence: CASSLVTGRINEKLFF. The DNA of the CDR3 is TGTGCCAGCAGCTTAGTCACTGGCCGGATCAATGAAAAACTGTTTTTT.

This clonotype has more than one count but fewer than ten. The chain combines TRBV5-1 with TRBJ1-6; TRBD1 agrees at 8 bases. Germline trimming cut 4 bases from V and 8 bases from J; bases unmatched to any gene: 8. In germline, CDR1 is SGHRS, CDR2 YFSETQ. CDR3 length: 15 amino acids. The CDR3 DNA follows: TGCGCCAGCAGCCCGACAGGGGCCAAACATTCACCCCTCCACTTT. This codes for CASSPTGAKHSPLHF.

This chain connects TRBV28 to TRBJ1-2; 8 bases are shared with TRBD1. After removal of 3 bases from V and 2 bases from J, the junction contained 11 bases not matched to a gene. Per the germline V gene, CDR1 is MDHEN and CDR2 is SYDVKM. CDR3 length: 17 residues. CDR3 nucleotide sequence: TGTGCCAGCAGTTTCCGACAGGGGAGTATTTGGAACTATGGCTACACCTTC. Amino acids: CASSFRQGSIWNYGYTF.

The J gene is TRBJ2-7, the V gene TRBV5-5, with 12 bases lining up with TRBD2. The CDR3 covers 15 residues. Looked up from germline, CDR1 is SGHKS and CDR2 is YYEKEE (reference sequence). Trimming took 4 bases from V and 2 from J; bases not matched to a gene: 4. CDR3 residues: CASSTSSGRAYEQYF. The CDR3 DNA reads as TGTGCCAGCAGCACCTCTAGCGGGAGGGCCTACGAGCAGTACTTC.

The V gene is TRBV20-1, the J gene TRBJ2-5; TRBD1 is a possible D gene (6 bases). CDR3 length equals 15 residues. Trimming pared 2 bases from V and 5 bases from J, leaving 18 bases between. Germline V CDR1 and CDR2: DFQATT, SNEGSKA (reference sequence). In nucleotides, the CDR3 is TGCAGTGCTAGACCCGGAAACAGGGCAGGGGAGACCCAGTACTTC. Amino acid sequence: CSARPGNRAGETQYF.

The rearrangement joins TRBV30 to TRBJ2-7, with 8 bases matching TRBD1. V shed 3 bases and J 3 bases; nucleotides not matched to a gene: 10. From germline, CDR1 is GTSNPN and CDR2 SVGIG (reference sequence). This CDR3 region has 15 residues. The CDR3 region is CAWRTGEILDYEQYF. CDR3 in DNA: TGTGCCTGGAGGACAGGGGAGATCCTCGACTACGAGCAGTACTTC. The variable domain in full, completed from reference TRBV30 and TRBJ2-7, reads SQTIHQWPATLVQPVGSPLSLECTVEGTSNPNLYWYRQAAGRGLQLLFYSVGIGQISSEVPQNLSASRPQDRQFILSSKKLLLSDSGFYLCAWRTGEILDYEQYFGPGTRLTVT.

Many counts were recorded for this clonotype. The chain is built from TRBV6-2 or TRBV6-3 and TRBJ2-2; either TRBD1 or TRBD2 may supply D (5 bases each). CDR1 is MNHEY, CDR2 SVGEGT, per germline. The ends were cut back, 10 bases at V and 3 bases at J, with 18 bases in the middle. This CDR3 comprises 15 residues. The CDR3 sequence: CATKGDPIDTGELFF. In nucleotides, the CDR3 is TGTGCCACCAAAGGGGACCCCATCGACACCGGGGAGCTGTTTTTT.

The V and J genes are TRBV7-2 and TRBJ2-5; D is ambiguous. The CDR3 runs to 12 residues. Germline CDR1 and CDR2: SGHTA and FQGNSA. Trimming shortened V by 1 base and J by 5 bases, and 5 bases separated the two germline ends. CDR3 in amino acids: CASSLVMETQYF. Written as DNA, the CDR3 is TGTGCCAGCAGCTTAGTCATGGAGACCCAGTACTTC.

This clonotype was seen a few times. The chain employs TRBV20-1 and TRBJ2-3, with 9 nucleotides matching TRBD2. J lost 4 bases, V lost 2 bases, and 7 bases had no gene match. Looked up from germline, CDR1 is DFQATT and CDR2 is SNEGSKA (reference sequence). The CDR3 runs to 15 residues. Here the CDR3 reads CSARTSGLAADTQYF. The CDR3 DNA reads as TGCAGTGCTAGAACCTCGGGACTAGCCGCAGATACGCAGTATTTT.

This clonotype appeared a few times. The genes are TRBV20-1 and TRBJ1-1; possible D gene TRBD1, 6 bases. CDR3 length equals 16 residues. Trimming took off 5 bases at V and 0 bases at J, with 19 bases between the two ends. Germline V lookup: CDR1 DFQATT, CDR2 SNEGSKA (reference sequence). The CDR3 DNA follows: TGCAGTGCTGGATCACCGGGACACCCAATGAACACTGAAGCTTTCTTT. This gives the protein CSAGSPGHPMNTEAFF.

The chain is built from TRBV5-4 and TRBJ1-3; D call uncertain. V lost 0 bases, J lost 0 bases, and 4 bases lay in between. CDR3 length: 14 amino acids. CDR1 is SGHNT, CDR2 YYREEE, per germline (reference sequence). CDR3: CASSLDHSGNTIYF. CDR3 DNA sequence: TGTGCCAGCAGCTTGGACCACTCTGGAAACACCATATATTTT.

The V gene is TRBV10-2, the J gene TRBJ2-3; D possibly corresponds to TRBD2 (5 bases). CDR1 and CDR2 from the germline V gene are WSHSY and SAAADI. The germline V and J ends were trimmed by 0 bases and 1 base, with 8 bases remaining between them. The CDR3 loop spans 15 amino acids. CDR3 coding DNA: TGCGCCAGCAGTGAGTCCGGGGTGGGCACAGATACGCAGTATTTT. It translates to CASSESGVGTDTQYF.